This T cell receptor (beta chain) was sequenced for a study of beta chain features in type 1 diabetes. Study findings and constraints: Patients with type 1 diabetes carried fewer insertions and had more deletions at their VDJ junctions. Researchers report that Type 1 diabetes patients had moderately but significantly shorter TCRB CDR3s across all four CD4+ subsets.

The entirety of the isolated RNA underwent reverse transcription, so expressed TCRB transcripts were sequenced. Generated by immunoSEQ multiplex PCR, the TCRdb table keeps only in-frame clones and is missing some. The data contain 300,000 to 400,000 clones, 9.3% of them singletons. Turning to this clone: Its cognate antigen is unknown.

With V trimmed by 5 bases and J by 7 bases, 11 bases remained unmatched. This CDR3 is 15 amino acids long. CDR1 and CDR2 (germline): SGHAT, FQNNGV. Once sorted, every population was more than 98% pure. The receptor was isolated from a man aged 25-40 years with type 1 diabetes. The V and J genes are TRBV11-2 and TRBJ1-2; TRBD1 matches at 9 bases. The sample consisted of central memory CD4+ T cells from blood. The CDR3 region is CASSLRPDRGSGYTF. The DNA for the CDR3 is TGTGCCAGCAGCCTCCGACCCGACAGGGGGTCTGGCTACACCTTC.